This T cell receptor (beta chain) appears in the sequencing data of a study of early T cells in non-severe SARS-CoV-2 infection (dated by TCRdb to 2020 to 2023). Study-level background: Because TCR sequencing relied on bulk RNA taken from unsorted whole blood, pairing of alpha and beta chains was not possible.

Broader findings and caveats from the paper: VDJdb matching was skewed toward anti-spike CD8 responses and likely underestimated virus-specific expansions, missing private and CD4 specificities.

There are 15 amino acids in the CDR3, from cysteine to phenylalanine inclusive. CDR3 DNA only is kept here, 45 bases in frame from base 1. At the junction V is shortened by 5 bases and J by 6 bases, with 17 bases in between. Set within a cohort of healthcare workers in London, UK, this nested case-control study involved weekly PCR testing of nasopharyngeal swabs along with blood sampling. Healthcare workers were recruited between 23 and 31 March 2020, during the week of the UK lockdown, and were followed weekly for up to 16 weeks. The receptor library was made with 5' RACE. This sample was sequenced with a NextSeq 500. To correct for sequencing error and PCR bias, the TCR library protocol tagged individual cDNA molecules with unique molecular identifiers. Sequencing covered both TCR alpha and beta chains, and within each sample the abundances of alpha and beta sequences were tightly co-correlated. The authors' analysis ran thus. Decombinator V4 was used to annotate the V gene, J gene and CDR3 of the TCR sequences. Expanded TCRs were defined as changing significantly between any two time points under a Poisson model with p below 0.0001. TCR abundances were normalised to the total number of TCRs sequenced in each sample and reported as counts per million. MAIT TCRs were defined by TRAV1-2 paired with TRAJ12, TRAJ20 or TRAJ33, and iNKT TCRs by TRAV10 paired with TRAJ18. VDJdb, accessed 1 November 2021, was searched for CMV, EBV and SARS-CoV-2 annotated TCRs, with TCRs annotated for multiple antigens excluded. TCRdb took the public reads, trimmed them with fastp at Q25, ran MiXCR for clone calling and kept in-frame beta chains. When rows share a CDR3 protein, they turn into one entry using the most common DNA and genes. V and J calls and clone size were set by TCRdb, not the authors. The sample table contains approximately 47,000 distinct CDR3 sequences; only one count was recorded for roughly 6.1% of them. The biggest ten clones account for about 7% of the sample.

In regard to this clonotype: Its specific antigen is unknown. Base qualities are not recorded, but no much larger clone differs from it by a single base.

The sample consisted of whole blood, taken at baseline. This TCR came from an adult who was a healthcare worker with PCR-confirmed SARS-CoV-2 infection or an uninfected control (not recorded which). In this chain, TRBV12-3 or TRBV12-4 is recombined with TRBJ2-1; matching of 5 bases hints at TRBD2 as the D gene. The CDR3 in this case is CASSASPLAGNEQFF. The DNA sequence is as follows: TGTGCCAGCAGTGCCTCCCCACTGGCGGGCAATGAGCAGTTCTTC.